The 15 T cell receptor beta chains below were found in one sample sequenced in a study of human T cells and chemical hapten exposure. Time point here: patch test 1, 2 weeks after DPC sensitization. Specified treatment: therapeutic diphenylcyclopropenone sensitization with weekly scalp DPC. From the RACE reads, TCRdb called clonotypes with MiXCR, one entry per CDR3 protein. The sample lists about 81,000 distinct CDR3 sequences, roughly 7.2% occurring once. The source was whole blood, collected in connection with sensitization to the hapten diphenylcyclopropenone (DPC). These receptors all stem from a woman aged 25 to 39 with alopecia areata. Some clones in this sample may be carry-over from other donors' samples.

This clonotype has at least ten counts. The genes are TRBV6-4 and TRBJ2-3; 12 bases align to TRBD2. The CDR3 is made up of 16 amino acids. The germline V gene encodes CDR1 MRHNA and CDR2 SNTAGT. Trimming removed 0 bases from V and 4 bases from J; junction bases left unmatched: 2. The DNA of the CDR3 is TGTGCCAGCAGTGACTCGGCTAGCGGGGGGGCAGATACGCAGTATTTT. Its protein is CASSDSASGGADTQYF.

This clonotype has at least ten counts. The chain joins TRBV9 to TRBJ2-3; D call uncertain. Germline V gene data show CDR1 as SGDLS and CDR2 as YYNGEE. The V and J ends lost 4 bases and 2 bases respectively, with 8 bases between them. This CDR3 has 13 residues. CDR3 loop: CASSPLYTDTQYF. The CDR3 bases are TGTGCCAGCAGCCCACTCTACACAGATACGCAGTATTTT. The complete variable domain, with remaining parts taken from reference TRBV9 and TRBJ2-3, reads DSGVTQTPKHLITATGQRVTLRCSPRSGDLSVYWYQQSLDQGLQFLIQYYNGEERAKGNILERFSAQQFPDLHSELNLSSLELGDSALYFCASSPLYTDTQYFGPGTRLTVL.

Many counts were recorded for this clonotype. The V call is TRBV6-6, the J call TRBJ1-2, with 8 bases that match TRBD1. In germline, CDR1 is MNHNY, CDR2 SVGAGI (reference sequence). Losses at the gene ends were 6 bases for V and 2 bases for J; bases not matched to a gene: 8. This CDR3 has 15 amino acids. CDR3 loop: CASSPGTGGNYGYTF. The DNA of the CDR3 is TGTGCCAGCAGCCCCGGGACAGGAGGAAACTATGGCTACACCTTC.

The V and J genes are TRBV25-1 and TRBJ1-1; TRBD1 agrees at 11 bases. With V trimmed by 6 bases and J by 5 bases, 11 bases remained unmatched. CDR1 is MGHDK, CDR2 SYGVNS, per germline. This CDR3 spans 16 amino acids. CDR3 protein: CASSRHGGQGATEAFF. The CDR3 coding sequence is TGTGCCAGCAGCCGACATGGAGGACAGGGGGCTACTGAAGCTTTCTTT.

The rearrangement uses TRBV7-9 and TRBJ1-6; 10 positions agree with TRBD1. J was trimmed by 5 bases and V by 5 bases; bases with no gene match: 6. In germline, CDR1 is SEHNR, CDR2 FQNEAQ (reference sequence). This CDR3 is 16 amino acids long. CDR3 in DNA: TGTGCCAGCAGCCCAAAGGGACAGGGGAATAATTCACCCCTCCACTTT. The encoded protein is CASSPKGQGNNSPLHF.

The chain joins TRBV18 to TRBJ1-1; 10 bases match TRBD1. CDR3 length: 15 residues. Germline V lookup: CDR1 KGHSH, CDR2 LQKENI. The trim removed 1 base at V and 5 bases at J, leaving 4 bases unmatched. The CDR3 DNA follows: TGTGCCAGCTCACCACGGACAGGGGGGGATACTGAAGCTTTCTTT. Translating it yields CASSPRTGGDTEAFF. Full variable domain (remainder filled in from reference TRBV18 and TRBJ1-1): NAGVMQNPRHLVRRRGQEARLRCSPMKGHSHVYWYRQLPEEGLKFMVYLQKENIIDESGMPKERFSAEFPKEGPSILRIQQVVRGDSAAYFCASSPRTGGDTEAFFGQGTRLTVV.

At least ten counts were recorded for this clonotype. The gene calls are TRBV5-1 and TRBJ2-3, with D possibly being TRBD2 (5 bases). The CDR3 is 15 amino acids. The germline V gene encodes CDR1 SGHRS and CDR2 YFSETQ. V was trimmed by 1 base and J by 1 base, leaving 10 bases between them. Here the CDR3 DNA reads TGCGCCAGCAGCTTGTCAGGACTTCGCACAGATACGCAGTATTTT. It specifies CASSLSGLRTDTQYF. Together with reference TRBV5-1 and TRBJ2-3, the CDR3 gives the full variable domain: KAGVTQTPRYLIKTRGQQVTLSCSPISGHRSVSWYQQTPGQGLQFLFEYFSETQRNKGNFPGRFSGRQFSNSRSEMNVSTLELGDSALYLCASSLSGLRTDTQYFGPGTRLTVL.

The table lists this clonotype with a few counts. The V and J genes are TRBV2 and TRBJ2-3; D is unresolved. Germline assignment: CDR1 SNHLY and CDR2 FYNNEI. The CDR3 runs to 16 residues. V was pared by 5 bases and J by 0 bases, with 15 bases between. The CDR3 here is CASSSSGPLSTDTQYF. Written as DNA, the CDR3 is TGTGCCAGCAGTAGTTCGGGCCCCCTTAGCACAGATACGCAGTATTTT.

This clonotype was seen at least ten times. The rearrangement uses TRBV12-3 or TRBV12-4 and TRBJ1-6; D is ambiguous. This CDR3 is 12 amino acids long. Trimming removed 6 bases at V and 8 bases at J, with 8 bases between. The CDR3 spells CASSSGDSPLHF. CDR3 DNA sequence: TGTGCCAGCAGCTCCGGGGATTCACCCCTCCACTTT.

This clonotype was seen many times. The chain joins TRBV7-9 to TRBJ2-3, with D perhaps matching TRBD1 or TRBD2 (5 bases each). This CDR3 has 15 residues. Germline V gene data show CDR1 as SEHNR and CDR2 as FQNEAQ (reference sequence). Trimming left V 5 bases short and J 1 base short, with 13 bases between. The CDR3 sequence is CASSLTRGGTDTQYF. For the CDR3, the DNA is TGTGCCAGCAGCCTAACTAGAGGGGGCACAGATACGCAGTATTTT.

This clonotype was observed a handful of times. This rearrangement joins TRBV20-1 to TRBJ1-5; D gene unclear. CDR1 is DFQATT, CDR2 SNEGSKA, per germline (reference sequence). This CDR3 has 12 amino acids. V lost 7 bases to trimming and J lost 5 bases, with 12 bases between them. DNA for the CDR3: TGCAGTGGGACTGTTGCGGATCAGCCCCAGCATTTT. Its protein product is CSGTVADQPQHF.

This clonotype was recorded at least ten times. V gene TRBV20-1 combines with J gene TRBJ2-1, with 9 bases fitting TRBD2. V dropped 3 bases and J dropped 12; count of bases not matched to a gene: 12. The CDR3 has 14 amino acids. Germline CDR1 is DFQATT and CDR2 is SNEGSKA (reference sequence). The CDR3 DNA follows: TGCAGTGCTAGGGGTAGCGGGGGAATTGGGGGGCAGTTCTTC. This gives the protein CSARGSGGIGGQFF.

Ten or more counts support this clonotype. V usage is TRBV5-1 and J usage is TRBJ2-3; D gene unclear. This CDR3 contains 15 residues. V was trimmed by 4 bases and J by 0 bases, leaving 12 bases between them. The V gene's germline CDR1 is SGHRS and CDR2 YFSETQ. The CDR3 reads CASSPPGLSTDTQYF. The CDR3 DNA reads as TGCGCCAGCAGCCCCCCCGGCTTGAGCACAGATACGCAGTATTTT.

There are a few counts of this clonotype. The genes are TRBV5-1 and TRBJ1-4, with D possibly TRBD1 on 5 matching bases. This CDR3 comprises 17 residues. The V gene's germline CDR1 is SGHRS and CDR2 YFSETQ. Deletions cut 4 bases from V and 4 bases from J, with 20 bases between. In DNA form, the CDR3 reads TGCGCCAGCAGCGTCGGCCGTTGGGGACCAGATAATGAAAAACTGTTTTTT. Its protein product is CASSVGRWGPDNEKLFF.

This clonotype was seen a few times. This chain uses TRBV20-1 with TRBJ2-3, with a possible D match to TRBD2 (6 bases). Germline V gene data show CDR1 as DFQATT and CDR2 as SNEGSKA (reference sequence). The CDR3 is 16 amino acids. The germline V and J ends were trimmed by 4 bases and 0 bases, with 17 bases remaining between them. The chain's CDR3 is CSATGGVGDSTDTQYF. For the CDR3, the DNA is TGCAGTGCTACCGGAGGGGTGGGAGATAGCACAGATACGCAGTATTTT.